Listed here is a single TCR beta chain. Its antigen is not known. The protocol was immunoSEQ multiplex PCR, while the TCRdb copy is restricted to in-frame clones and leaves out a portion. The sample gives approximately 44,000 clones, around 69% of which show up once; just under 8.5% is in the top ten. The sample comes from a study of radiotherapy plus CTLA-4 blockade in lung cancer. Background on the study: With 31% of patients having disease control, objective responses were seen in approximately 17%. Findings and caveats of the study: Expansion of tumor-derived TCR clones was observed in blood after radiotherapy plus ipilimumab.

The CDR3 has 15 amino acids. The germline V and J ends were trimmed by 1 base and 2 bases, with 11 bases remaining between them. The germline V gene has CDR1 LNHDA and CDR2 SQIVND (reference sequence). Sequenced here: peripheral blood, sampled from a patient treated with radiotherapy plus ipilimumab. The source of this sequence is a human donor with non-small cell lung cancer who had stable disease on radiotherapy plus ipilimumab. J is TRBJ1-2 and V is TRBV19; D perhaps matches TRBD1 (5 bases). The CDR3 sequence: CASSIGGHPNYGYTF. CDR3 DNA: TGTGCCAGTAGTATAGGAGGACACCCAAACTATGGCTACACCTTC.